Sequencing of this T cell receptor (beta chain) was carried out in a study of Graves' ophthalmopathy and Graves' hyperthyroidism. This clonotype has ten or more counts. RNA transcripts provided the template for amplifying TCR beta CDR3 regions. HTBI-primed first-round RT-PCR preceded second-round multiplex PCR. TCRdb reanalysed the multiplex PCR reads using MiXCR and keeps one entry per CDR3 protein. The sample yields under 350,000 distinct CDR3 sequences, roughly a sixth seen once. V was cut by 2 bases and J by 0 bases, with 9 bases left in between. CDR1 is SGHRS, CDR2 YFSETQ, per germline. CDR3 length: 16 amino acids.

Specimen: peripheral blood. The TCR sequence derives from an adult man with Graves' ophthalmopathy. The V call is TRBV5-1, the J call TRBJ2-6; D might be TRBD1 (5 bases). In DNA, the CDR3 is TGCGCCAGCAGCTTTAGACAGATCTCTGGGGCCAACGTCCTGACTTTC. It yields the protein CASSFRQISGANVLTF. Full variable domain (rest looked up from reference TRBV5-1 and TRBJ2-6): KAGVTQTPRYLIKTRGQQVTLSCSPISGHRSVSWYQQTPGQGLQFLFEYFSETQRNKGNFPGRFSGRQFSNSRSEMNVSTLELGDSALYLCASSFRQISGANVLTFGAGSRLTVL.